One and the same sample provided the 3 T cell receptor beta chains below, sequenced in a study of CD8+CD57+ T cells in acquired aplastic anemia (dated by TCRdb to the late 2010s). The sequencing machine was an Illumina HiSeq 2000. Profiling of TCR beta VDJ combinations and CDR3 sequences used genomic DNA as the template. TCRdb took the public reads, trimmed them with fastp at Q25, ran MiXCR for clone calling and kept in-frame beta chains. Here each entry gathers all rows of one CDR3 protein and keeps the most common genes and DNA. This sample is represented by more than 100,000 distinct CDR3 sequences; roughly 50% of them were singletons. Of the sample, under 3% falls within the top ten clones. The specimen was sorted CD4+, CD8+, or CD8+CD57+ T cells (not recorded which) from PBMCs. These receptors came from a human donor in good health, serving as a control.

This clonotype was recorded many times. The chain joins TRBV6-5 to TRBJ1-1; 7 bases are shared with TRBD1. The CDR3 is made up of 16 amino acids. V lost 2 bases and J lost 4; bases outside the gene matches: 10. The germline V gene has CDR1 MNHEY and CDR2 SVGAGI. Here the CDR3 reads CASSYRSAGGGTEAFF. CDR3 nucleotides: TGTGCCAGCAGTTACCGGTCGGCAGGGGGTGGCACTGAAGCTTTCTTT.

This clonotype was seen only a few times. The rearrangement links TRBV18 to TRBJ1-5, with TRBD1 identical over 8 bases. The CDR3 loop spans 15 amino acids. Unmatched junction bases numbered 8, after V lost 5 bases and J lost 5 bases. From germline, CDR1 is KGHSH and CDR2 LQKENI. CDR3 protein: CASSADRERDQPQHF. The CDR3 DNA is TGTGCCAGCTCAGCGGACAGGGAGAGGGATCAGCCCCAGCATTTT.

This chain links TRBV29-1 with TRBJ2-7; 10 nucleotides match TRBD1. Germline CDR1 is SQVTM and CDR2 is ANQGSEA. J was trimmed by 5 bases and V by 4 bases; bases with no gene match: 8. The CDR3 spans 14 residues. CDR3 amino acids: CSVGLRDRGNEQYF. In nucleotides, the CDR3 is TGCAGCGTTGGACTCCGGGACAGGGGAAACGAGCAGTACTTC.